These 20 T cell receptor beta chains share one sample of origin, sequenced in a study of cytomegalovirus exposure and HLA in healthy donors. The PCR contained 60 Vbeta and 13 Jbeta primers. Sequenced by immunoSEQ multiplex PCR; TCRdb stores in-frame clones only, minus some. The repertoire holds 150,000 or so clones, 77% seen once, with 1.6% in the top ten. The sequenced material came from PBMCs. The receptors originated from a female donor in good health and CMV-seronegative.

The chain has TRBV7-8 and TRBJ2-7, with 11 bases lining up with TRBD1. Germline V gives CDR1 SGHVS, CDR2 FQNEAQ. The trim removed 5 bases at V and 2 bases at J, leaving 5 bases unmatched. There are 15 residues in the CDR3. Here the CDR3 DNA reads TGTGCCAGCAGCCGAGGACAGGGGGCCGCCTACGAGCAGTACTTC. Amino acid sequence: CASSRGQGAAYEQYF. The full variable domain, rest sourced from reference TRBV7-8 and TRBJ2-7, is GAGVSQSPRYKVAKRGQDVALRCDPISGHVSLFWYQQALGQGPEFLTYFQNEAQLDKSGLPSDRFFAERPEGSVSTLKIQRTQQEDSAVYLCASSRGQGAAYEQYFGPGTRLTVT.

The rearrangement links TRBV28 to TRBJ1-1, with D tentatively TRBD1 (5 bases). The CDR3 length is 14 residues. CDR1 and CDR2 (germline): MDHEN, SYDVKM. V was trimmed by 5 bases and J by 4 bases, leaving 14 bases between them. The CDR3 DNA reads as TGTGCCAGCAGTCCGGGGGGGGAGGGCACTGAAGCTTTCTTT. This codes for CASSPGGEGTEAFF.

The CDR3 here is CASSLVASAPTDTQYF. The CDR3 coding sequence is TGCGCCAGCAGCTTGGTGGCTAGCGCTCCCACAGATACGCAGTATTTT. The V call is TRBV5-1, the J call TRBJ2-3; the D gene is possibly TRBD2 (6 bases). Germline values: CDR1 SGHRS, CDR2 YFSETQ. V was clipped by 0 bases and J by 2 bases, with 13 bases between them. CDR3 length: 16 residues.

The sample holds one count of this clone. The V call is TRBV7-8, the J call TRBJ1-5, with a weak D call TRBD1 (6 bases). The CDR3 has 16 amino acids. In germline, CDR1 is SGHVS, CDR2 FQNEAQ. Deletions cut 7 bases from V and 0 bases from J, with 16 bases between. The CDR3 DNA sequence: TGTGCCAGCACCGCAACAGGGACACATAGCAATCAGCCCCAGCATTTT. It codes for CASTATGTHSNQPQHF.

V is TRBV27 and J is TRBJ1-1; no definite D call. Germline-derived CDR1 and CDR2 are MNHEY and SMNVEV (reference sequence). V lost 7 bases to trimming and J lost 0 bases, with 9 bases between them. CDR3 length equals 13 residues. In DNA, the CDR3 is TGTGCCAGCATGGCAGGAATGAACACTGAAGCTTTCTTT. Translated, it gives CASMAGMNTEAFF.

V gene TRBV7-2 combines with J gene TRBJ2-1; 7 nucleotides line up with TRBD2. Unmatched junction bases numbered 4, after V lost 2 bases and J lost 0 bases. This CDR3 region has 16 residues. Germline V gene lookup returns CDR1 SGHTA and CDR2 FQGNSA. The CDR3 DNA reads TGTGCCAGCAGCTTATCAGGCGGGAGCTCCTACAATGAGCAGTTCTTC. This encodes CASSLSGGSSYNEQFF.

The sample holds a few counts of this clone. The V and J genes are TRBV5-6 and TRBJ1-1; 7 nucleotides align to TRBD1. CDR3 length equals 14 residues. V lost 2 bases to trimming and J lost 4 bases; unmatched junction nucleotides: 5. CDR1 is SGHDT and CDR2 is YYEEEE in the germline V gene. CDR3: CASSLTGESTEAFF. DNA for the CDR3: TGTGCCAGCAGCTTAACAGGGGAGAGCACTGAAGCTTTCTTT.

About this clone: Mismatch with germline at one junction end may stem from a read error. The chain is built from TRBV5-4 and TRBJ1-1; D is ambiguous. The CDR3 consists of 13 residues. Germline CDR1 is SGHNT and CDR2 is YYREEE (reference sequence). The CDR3 coding sequence is TGTGCCAGCAGCTTGAGTAGAGACACTGGAGCTTTCTTT. This sequence encodes CASSLSRDTGAFF.

The V call is TRBV27, the J call TRBJ1-1; D call uncertain. Between the trimmed V and J ends, which lost 6 bases and 3 bases, there was a span of 11 bases. The CDR3 has 13 residues. Germline loops: CDR1 MNHEY, CDR2 SMNVEV (reference sequence). The CDR3 protein is CASRLRSHTEAFF. The CDR3 coding sequence is TGTGCCAGCAGACTCAGGTCCCACACTGAAGCTTTCTTT.

The V and J genes are TRBV19 and TRBJ2-2; 9 bases match TRBD1. The germline V gene encodes CDR1 LNHDA and CDR2 SQIVND (reference sequence). V dropped 4 bases and J dropped 7; count of bases not matched to a gene: 13. The CDR3 covers 17 residues. The CDR3 nucleotides are TGTGCCAGTAGTACCCGCGTAGGACAGGGGCGGAGCGGGGAGCTGTTTTTT. Translated: CASSTRVGQGRSGELFF.

DNA of the CDR3: TGTGCCATCAGTGAGAGGGAGGGCAAAAACATTCAGTACTTC. This gives the protein CAISEREGKNIQYF. This chain uses TRBV10-3 with TRBJ2-4; TRBD2 matches 7 bases. CDR3 size: 14 residues. J lost 3 bases, V lost 2 bases, and 1 base had no gene match. Per the germline V gene, CDR1 is ENHRY and CDR2 is SYGVKD.

As for this clone: Other DNA sequences in the same sample also yield this CDR3. The CDR3 region is CAISEPGQGSSYNEQFF. The DNA for the CDR3 is TGTGCCATCAGTGAACCAGGACAGGGAAGCTCCTACAATGAGCAGTTCTTC. The J gene is TRBJ2-1, the V gene TRBV10-3, with 8 bases aligning to TRBD1. Per germline, CDR1 ENHRY and CDR2 SYGVKD. V shed 3 bases and J 0 bases; nucleotides not matched to a gene: 7. The CDR3 runs to 17 residues.

A few counts support this clone. The genes are TRBV2 and TRBJ2-7, with 10 bases that match TRBD1. V gave up 5 bases and J gave up 2 bases; unmatched junction bases: 3. The germline CDR1 and CDR2 sequences are SNHLY and FYNNEI. There are 14 residues in the CDR3. CDR3 DNA: TGTGCCAGCAGTCAGGGACAGGGGCCCTACGAGCAGTACTTC. As protein: CASSQGQGPYEQYF.

This clone was detected only once. The chain carries TRBV16 and TRBJ2-2, with D uncertain. Germline-derived CDR1 and CDR2 are KGHSY and FQNENV. The V end lost 1 base, the J end lost 5 bases, and 8 bases lay between the germline ends. The length of the CDR3 is 14 residues. The DNA of the CDR3 is TGTGCCAGCAGCCAATTCACCGGTACCGGGGAGCTGTTTTTT. Translating it yields CASSQFTGTGELFF.

The chain is built from TRBV10-3 and TRBJ1-2; D possibly corresponds to TRBD1 (5 bases). Deletions cut 5 bases from V and 8 bases from J, with 15 bases between. Germline CDR1 reads ENHRY; CDR2 reads SYGVKD. The CDR3 is 13 residues long. CDR3 nucleotides: TGTGCCATCAGTCTACAGGTCGCGGGAGGCTACACCTTC. The encoded protein is CAISLQVAGGYTF.

V gene TRBV28 combines with J gene TRBJ2-7, with D possibly matching TRBD1 (5 bases). This CDR3 has 17 residues. Germline CDR1 and CDR2: MDHEN and SYDVKM. Trimming left V 1 base short and J 4 bases short, with 20 bases between. In nucleotides, the CDR3 is TGTGCCAGCAGTTTATACCGGCGCCAGGGCCGAGCTTACGAGCAGTACTTC. Translating it yields CASSLYRRQGRAYEQYF.

This clone was recorded once. This chain uses TRBV6-6 with TRBJ1-1, with D possibly being TRBD1 (5 bases). The CDR3 has 16 residues. Germline CDR1 is MNHNY and CDR2 is SVGAGI (reference sequence). V was shortened by 5 bases and J by 6 bases, with 22 bases between the two germline ends. CDR3 loop: CASSKRGEPGGAEAFF. The CDR3 nucleotides read TGTGCCAGCAGTAAAAGGGGAGAACCCGGAGGGGCTGAAGCTTTCTTT.

This clone was found a few times. The V call is TRBV5-1, the J call TRBJ1-1; 8 bases agree with TRBD1. This CDR3 is 15 amino acids long. V trimming: 0 bases; J trimming: 0 bases; junction bases outside the gene matches: 1. CDR1 SGHRS and CDR2 YFSETQ come from the germline V gene. CDR3 nucleotides: TGCGCCAGCAGCTTGGGGACAGGGTTGAACACTGAAGCTTTCTTT. Its protein product is CASSLGTGLNTEAFF. The whole variable domain, remainder taken from reference TRBV5-1 and TRBJ1-1, is KAGVTQTPRYLIKTRGQQVTLSCSPISGHRSVSWYQQTPGQGLQFLFEYFSETQRNKGNFPGRFSGRQFSNSRSEMNVSTLELGDSALYLCASSLGTGLNTEAFFGQGTRLTVV.

The chain has TRBV25-1 and TRBJ2-7; 8 nucleotides line up with TRBD1. V dropped 4 bases and J dropped 13; count of bases not matched to a gene: 6. This CDR3 has 11 residues. Germline V gene lookup returns CDR1 MGHDK and CDR2 SYGVNS. In DNA form, the CDR3 reads TGTGCCAGCAGTGTGGCAGGGGGCAGATACTTC. Protein sequence: CASSVAGGRYF.

This chain links TRBV2 with TRBJ2-2, with TRBD2 matching over 8 bases. This CDR3 region has 16 residues. V lost 5 bases and J lost 4; bases outside the gene matches: 9. The germline V gene has CDR1 SNHLY and CDR2 FYNNEI. CDR3: CASSFPPGGLTGELFF. The CDR3 nucleotides read TGTGCCAGCAGTTTCCCCCCGGGGGGGCTCACCGGGGAGCTGTTTTTT. The full variable domain, its missing parts supplied by reference TRBV2 and TRBJ2-2, is EPEVTQTPSHQVTQMGQEVILRCVPISNHLYFYWYRQILGQKVEFLVSFYNNEISEKSEIFDDQFSVERPDGSNFTLKIRSTKLEDSAMYFCASSFPPGGLTGELFFGEGSRLTVL.